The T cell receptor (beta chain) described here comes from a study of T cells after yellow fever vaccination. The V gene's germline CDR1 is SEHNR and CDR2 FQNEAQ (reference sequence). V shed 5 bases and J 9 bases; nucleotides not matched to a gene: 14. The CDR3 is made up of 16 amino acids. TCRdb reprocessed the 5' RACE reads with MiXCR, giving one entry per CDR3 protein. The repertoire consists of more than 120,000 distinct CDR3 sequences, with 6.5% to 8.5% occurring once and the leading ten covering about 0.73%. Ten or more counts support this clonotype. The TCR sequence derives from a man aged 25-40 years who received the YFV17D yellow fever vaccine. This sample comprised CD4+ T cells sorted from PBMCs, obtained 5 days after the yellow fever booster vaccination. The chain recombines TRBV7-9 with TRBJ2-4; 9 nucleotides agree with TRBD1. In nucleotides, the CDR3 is TGTGCCAGCAGCAAAGATCCGGGACAGGGTGAGATCATTCAGTACTTC. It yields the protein CASSKDPGQGEIIQYF.